A single TCR beta chain is shown here with its context. This entry belongs to a study of control samples from healthy donors and cancer patients. V was clipped by 10 bases and J by 7 bases, with 16 bases between them. This CDR3 is built from 13 residues. CDR1 is KGHDR and CDR2 is SFDVKD in the germline V gene. Generated by immunoSEQ multiplex PCR, the TCRdb table keeps only in-frame clones and is missing some. Of roughly 200,000 clones listed, 90% to 95% are singletons. The genes are TRBV24-1 and TRBJ2-1, with TRBD1 as a possible D gene (6 bases). Material: blood. This TCR came from a man over 45 in good health. The CDR3 reads CATLGAAGNEQFF. In DNA form, the CDR3 reads TGTGCCACTCTGGGGGCGGCTGGGAATGAGCAGTTCTTC.